The 2 T cell receptor beta chains given below trace back to one sample, sequenced in a study of blood T cell repertoires in COVID-19. Assay: immunoSEQ multiplex PCR; the TCRdb copy retains only in-frame clones and omits some. The sample lists more than 70,000 clones; just over 90% were seen once. The sequencing sample was made of peripheral blood. These TCRs come from a woman aged 45 to 65 in a cohort sampled during active COVID-19.

The CDR3 loop is CASSIPRALSTEAFF. CDR3 DNA sequence: TGTGCCAGTAGTATCCCCAGGGCTCTGAGTACTGAAGCTTTCTTT. This chain connects TRBV19 to TRBJ1-1; D is perhaps TRBD1 (5 bases). CDR1 is LNHDA and CDR2 is SQIVND in the germline V gene (reference sequence). The CDR3 length is 15 residues. The V gene lost 3 bases and the J gene lost 5 bases, with 16 bases spanning the gap.

V is TRBV9 and J is TRBJ2-5; D gene uncertain. Germline V CDR1 and CDR2: SGDLS, YYNGEE. The CDR3 extends over 10 amino acids. The V gene lost 7 bases and the J gene lost 4 bases, with 5 bases spanning the gap. The CDR3 loop is CASSGETQYF. The DNA for the CDR3 is TGTGCCAGCTCGGGAGAGACCCAGTACTTC. The full variable domain, in which reference TRBV9 and TRBJ2-5 provide the parts outside the CDR3, is DSGVTQTPKHLITATGQRVTLRCSPRSGDLSVYWYQQSLDQGLQFLIQYYNGEERAKGNILERFSAQQFPDLHSELNLSSLELGDSALYFCASSGETQYFGPGTRLLVL.